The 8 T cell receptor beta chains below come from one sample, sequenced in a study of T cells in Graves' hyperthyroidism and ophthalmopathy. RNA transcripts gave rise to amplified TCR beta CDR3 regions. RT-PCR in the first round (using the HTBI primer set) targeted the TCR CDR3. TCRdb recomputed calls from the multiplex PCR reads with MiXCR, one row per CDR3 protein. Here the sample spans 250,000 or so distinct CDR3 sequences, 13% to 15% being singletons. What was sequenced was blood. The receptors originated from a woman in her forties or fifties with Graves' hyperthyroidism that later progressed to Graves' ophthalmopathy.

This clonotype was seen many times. The CDR3 nucleotides read TGTGCCAGCTCCTACGAGTCAGGACAGAGCACAGATACGCAGTATTTT. Translating it yields CASSYESGQSTDTQYF. The chain uses TRBV6-1 and TRBJ2-3; a possible D gene is TRBD1 (6 bases). The CDR3 is 16 residues long. Germline lookup yields CDR1 MNHNS and CDR2 SASEGT. Trimming stripped 8 bases from V and 0 bases from J, with 18 bases between.

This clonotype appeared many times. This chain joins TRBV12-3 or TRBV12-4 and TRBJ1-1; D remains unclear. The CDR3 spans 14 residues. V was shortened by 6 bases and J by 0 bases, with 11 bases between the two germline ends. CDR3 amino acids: CASSPGDLNTEAFF. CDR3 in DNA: TGTGCCAGCAGCCCCGGAGATTTGAACACTGAAGCTTTCTTT.

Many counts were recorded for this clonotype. CDR3 sequence: CAISGGGTDPSQKTQYF. The CDR3 nucleotides read TGTGCCATCAGTGGTGGAGGGACGGACCCTTCACAGAAGACCCAGTACTTC. This chain uses TRBV10-3 with TRBJ2-5; D possibly corresponds to TRBD2 (6 bases). The CDR3 extends over 17 amino acids. Germline values: CDR1 ENHRY, CDR2 SYGVKD. V lost 4 bases, J lost 6 bases, and 24 bases lay in between.

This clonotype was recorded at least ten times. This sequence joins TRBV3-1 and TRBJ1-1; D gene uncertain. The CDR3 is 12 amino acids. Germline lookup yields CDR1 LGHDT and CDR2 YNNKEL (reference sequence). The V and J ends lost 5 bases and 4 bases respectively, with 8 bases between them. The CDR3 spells CASSWATTEAFF. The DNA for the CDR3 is TGTGCCAGCAGCTGGGCTACCACTGAAGCTTTCTTT.

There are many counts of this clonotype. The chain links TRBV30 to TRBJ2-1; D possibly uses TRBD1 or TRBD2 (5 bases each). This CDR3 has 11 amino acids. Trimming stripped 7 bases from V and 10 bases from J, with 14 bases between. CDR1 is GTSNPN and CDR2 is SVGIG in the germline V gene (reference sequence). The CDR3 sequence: CASADPGEQFF. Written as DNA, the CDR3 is TGTGCCTCAGCGGACCCAGGGGAGCAGTTCTTC.

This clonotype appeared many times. The CDR3 here is CASSRGQSNTEAFF. CDR3 DNA: TGCGCCAGCAGCAGGGGACAGTCGAACACTGAAGCTTTCTTT. The gene calls are TRBV5-1 and TRBJ1-1, with 7 bases matching TRBD1. CDR3 length equals 14 residues. In germline, CDR1 is SGHRS, CDR2 YFSETQ. V shed 4 bases and J 1 base; nucleotides not matched to a gene: 4.

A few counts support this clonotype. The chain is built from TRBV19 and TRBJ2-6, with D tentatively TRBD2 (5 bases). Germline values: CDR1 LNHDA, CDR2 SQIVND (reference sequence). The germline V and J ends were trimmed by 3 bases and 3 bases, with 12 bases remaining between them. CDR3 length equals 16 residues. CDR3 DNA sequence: TGTGCCAGTAGTATTGGGAGAATCGGTGGGGCCAACGTCCTGACTTTC. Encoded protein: CASSIGRIGGANVLTF.

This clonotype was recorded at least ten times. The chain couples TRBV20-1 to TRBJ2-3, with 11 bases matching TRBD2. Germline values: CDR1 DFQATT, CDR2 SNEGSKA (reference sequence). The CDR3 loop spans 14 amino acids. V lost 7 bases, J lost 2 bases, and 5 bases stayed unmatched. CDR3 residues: CSDLAGGPTDTQYF. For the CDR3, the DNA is TGCAGTGATCTAGCGGGAGGCCCCACAGATACGCAGTATTTT.